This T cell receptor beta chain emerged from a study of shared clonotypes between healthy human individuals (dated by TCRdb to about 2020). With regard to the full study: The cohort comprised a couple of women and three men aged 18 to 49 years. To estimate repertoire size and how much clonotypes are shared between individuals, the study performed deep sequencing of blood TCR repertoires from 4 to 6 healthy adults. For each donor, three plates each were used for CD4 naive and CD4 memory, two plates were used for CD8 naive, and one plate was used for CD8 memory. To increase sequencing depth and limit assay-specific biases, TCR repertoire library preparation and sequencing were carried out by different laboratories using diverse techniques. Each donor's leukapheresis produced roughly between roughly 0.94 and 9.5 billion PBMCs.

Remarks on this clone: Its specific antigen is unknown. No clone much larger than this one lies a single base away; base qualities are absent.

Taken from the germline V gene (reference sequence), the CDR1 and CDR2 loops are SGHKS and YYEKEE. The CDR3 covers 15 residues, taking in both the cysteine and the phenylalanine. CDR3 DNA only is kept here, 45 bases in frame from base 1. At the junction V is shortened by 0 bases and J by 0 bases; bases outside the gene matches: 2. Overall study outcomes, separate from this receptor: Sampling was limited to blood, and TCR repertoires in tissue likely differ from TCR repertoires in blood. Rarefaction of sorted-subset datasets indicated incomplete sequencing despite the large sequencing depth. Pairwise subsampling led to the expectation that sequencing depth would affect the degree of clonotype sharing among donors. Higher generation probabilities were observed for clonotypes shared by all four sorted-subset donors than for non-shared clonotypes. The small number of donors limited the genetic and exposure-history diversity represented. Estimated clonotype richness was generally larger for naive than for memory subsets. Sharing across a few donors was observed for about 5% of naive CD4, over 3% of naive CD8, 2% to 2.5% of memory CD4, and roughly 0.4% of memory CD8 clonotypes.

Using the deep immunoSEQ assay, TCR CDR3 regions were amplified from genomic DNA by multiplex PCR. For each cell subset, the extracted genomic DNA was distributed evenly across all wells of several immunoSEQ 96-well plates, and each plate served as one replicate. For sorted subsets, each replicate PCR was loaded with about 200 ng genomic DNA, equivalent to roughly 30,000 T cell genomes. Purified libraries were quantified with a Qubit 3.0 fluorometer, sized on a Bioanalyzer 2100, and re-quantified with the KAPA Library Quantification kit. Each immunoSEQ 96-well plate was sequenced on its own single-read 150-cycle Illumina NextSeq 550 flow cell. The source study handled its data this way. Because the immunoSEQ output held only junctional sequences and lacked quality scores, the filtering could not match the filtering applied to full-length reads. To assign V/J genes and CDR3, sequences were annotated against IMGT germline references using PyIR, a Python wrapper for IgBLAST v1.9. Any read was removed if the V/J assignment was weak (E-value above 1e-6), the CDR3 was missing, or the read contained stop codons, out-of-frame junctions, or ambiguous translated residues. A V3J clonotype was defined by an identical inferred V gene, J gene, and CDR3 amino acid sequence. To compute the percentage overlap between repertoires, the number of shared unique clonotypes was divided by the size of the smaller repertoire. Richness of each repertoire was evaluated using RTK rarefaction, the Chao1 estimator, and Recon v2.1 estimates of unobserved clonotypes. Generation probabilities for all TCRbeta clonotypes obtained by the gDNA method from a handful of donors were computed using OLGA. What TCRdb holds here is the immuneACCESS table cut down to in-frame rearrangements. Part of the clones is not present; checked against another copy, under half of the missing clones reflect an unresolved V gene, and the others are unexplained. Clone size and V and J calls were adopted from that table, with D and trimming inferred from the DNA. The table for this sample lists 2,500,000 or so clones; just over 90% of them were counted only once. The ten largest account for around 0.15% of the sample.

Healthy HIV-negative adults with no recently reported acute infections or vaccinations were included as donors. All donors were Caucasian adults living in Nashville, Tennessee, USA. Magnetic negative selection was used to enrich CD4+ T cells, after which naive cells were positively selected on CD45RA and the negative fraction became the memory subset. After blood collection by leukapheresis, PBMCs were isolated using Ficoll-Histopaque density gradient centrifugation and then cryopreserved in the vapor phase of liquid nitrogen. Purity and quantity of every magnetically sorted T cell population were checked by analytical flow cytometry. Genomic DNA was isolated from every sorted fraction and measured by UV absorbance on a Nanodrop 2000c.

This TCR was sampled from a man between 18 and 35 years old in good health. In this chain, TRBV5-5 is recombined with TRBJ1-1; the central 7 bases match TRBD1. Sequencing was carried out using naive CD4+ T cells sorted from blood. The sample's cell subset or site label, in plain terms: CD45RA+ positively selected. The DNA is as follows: TGTGCCAGCAGCTTGGAGGGACAGATGAACACTGAAGCTTTCTTT. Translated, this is CASSLEGQMNTEAFF.